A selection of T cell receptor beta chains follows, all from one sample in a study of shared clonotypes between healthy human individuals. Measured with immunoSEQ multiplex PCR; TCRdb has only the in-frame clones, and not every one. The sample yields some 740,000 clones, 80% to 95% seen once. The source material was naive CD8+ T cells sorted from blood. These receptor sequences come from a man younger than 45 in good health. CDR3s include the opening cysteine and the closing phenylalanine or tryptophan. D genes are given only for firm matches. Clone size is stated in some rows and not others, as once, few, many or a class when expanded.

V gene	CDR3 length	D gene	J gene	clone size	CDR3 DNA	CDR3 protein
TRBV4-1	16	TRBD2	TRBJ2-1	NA	TGCGCCAGCAGCCAAGTCGATACTAGCGGGAGGGGTGAGCAGTTCTTC	CASSQVDTSGRGEQFF
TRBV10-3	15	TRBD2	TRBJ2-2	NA	TGTGCCATCAGTGATAAGCGGGGGAACACCGGGGAGCTGTTTTTT	CAISDKRGNTGELFF
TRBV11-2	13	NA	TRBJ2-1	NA	TGTGCCAGCAGCCTGGAATTAGTTTATGAGCAGTTCTTC	CASSLELVYEQFF
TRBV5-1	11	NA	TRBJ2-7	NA	TGCGCCAGCAGCGGCGGGTACGAGCAGTACTTC	CASSGGYEQYF
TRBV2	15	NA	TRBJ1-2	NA	TGTGCCAGCAGTGACTGGGACCAATTTAACTATGGCTACACCTTC	CASSDWDQFNYGYTF
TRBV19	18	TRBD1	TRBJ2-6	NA	TGTGCCAGTAGTACGGGCCGGGACAGGGAGTCTGGGGCCAACGTCCTGACTTTC	CASSTGRDRESGANVLTF
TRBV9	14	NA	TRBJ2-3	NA	TGTGCCAGCAGCGTAATCTTCGAGACAGATACGCAGTATTTT	CASSVIFETDTQYF
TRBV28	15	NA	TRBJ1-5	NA	TGTGCCAGCAGTTTAGCGGGACAAATCAATCAGCCCCAGCATTTT	CASSLAGQINQPQHF
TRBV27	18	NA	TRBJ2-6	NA	TGTGCCAGCAGTAGGGGGTCTTCGAGGGGACCTGGGGCCAACGTCCTGACTTTC	CASSRGSSRGPGANVLTF
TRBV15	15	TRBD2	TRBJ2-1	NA	TGTGCCACCAGCAGAGAAGGCGGGAGCTACAATGAGCAGTTCTTC	CATSREGGSYNEQFF
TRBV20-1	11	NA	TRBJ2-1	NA	TGCAGGCCGGGACTGACCAATGAGCAGTTCTTC	CRPGLTNEQFF
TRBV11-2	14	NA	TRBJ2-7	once	TGTGCCAGCAGCTTAGGAGGGGTGACCTACGAGCAGTACTTC	CASSLGGVTYEQYF
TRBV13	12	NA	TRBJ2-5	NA	TGTGCCAGCAGCCTCGGGGTTAAGACCCAGTACTTC	CASSLGVKTQYF
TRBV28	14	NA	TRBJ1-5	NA	TGTGCCAGCAGTTTAATGGGGACAAATCAGCCCCAGCATTTT	CASSLMGTNQPQHF
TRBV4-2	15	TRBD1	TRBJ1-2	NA	TGTGCCAGCAGCCAATTACAGGGGGCGCAGGGTGGCTACACCTTC	CASSQLQGAQGGYTF
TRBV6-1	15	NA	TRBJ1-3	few	TGTGCCAGCAGTGAAGCCGAGGGTACTGGAAACACCATATATTTT	CASSEAEGTGNTIYF
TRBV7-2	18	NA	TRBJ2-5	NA	TGTGCCAGCAGCTCGCCCTTCCGGGGACGAGAGAGCGAAGAGACCCAGTACTTC	CASSSPFRGRESEETQYF
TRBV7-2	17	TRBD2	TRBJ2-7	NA	TGTGCCAGCAGCTTAGCGTCACTACTAGCGGGGGACTACGAGCAGTACTTC	CASSLASLLAGDYEQYF
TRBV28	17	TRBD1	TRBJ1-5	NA	TGTGCCAGCGACTCGACAGGGGTCTTCTCTAGCAATCAGCCCCAGCATTTT	CASDSTGVFSSNQPQHF
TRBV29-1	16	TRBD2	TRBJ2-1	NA	TGCAGCGTTGAAGATCGGGGTAGCGGGCCCTACAATGAGCAGTTCTTC	CSVEDRGSGPYNEQFF
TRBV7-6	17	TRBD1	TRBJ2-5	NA	TGTGCCAGCAGCTTAGTTTCCCAGGGGGCGCAGCCAGAGACCCAGTACTTC	CASSLVSQGAQPETQYF
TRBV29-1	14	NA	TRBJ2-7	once	TGCAGCGTTGAAGGGGAGGGGGAGACCTACGAGCAGTACTTC	CSVEGEGETYEQYF
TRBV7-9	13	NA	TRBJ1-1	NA	TGTGCCAGCGGCCTCAACAAGGGCACTGAAGCTTTCTTT	CASGLNKGTEAFF
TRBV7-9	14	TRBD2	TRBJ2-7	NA	TGTGCCAGCAGCCTAAGCGGGAACTCCTACGAGCAGTACTTC	CASSLSGNSYEQYF
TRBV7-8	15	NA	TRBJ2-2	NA	TGTGCCAGCACCTACGGGGGTCGGGTCACCGGGGAGCTGTTTTTT	CASTYGGRVTGELFF
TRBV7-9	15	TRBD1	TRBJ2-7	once	TGTGCCAGCAGCTTAGTCGGGACAGGGGCCTACGAGCAGTACTTC	CASSLVGTGAYEQYF
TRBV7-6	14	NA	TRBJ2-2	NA	TGTGCCAGCAGTAGTCGGCGAGGCACCGGGGAGCTGTTTTTT	CASSSRRGTGELFF
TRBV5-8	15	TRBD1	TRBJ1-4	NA	TGTGCCAGCAGAGATCGACAGGGAAATTATGAAAAACTGTTTTTT	CASRDRQGNYEKLFF
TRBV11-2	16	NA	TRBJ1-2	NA	TGTGCCAGCAGCTTAGTCGGCCGAGATTACAACTATGGCTACACCTTC	CASSLVGRDYNYGYTF
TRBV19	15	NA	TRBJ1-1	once	TGTGCCACCTCCCCGGGGCCGGGGATGAACACTGAAGCTTTCTTT	CATSPGPGMNTEAFF
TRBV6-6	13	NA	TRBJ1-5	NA	TGTGCCAGCAGTTACGGGGGAATTCAGCCCCAGCATTTT	CASSYGGIQPQHF
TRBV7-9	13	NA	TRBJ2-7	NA	TGTGCCAGCAGCTTAGTATCTCAACACGAGCAGTACTTC	CASSLVSQHEQYF
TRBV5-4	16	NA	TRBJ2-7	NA	TGTGCCAGCAGCTTGGGGGACAGCGGGGTGGTCTACGAGCAGTACTTC	CASSLGDSGVVYEQYF
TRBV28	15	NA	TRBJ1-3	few	TGTGCCAGCAGTGCCCGGAAGGATCTCGGAAACACCATATATTTT	CASSARKDLGNTIYF
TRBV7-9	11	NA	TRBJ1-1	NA	TGTGCCTGCGGGGCGAACACTGAGGCTTTCTTT	CACGANTEAFF
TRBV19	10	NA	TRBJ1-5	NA	TGTGCCAGTGGGGGGCGGTCCCAGCATTTT	CASGGRSQHF
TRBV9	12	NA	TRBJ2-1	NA	TGTGCCAGCCCCCGTTCCTACAATGAGCAGTTCTTC	CASPRSYNEQFF
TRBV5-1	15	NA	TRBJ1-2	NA	TGCGCCAGCAGCTTAGAGACACCGTTAAACTATGGCTACACCTTC	CASSLETPLNYGYTF
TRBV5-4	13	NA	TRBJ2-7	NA	TGTGCCAGCAGCTTGGGGGGGCCCTACGAGCAGTACTTC	CASSLGGPYEQYF
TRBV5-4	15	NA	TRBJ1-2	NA	TGTGCCAGCAGAAACCGCGTGGAGGCTCGGAAGGGCTACACCTTC	CASRNRVEARKGYTF
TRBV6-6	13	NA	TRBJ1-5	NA	TGTGCCAGCAGACCAGGGTCGGGTCAGCCCCAGCATTTT	CASRPGSGQPQHF
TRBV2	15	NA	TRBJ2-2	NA	TGTGCCAGCAGGTGGAGCGGGTCGAACACCGGGGAGCTGTTTTTT	CASRWSGSNTGELFF
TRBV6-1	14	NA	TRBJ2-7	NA	TGTGCCAGCAGTGAAAGGGGTTTCGTCTACGAGCAGTACTTC	CASSERGFVYEQYF
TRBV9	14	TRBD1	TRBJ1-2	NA	TGTGCCAGCAGCAATCGGGACAGCACCTATGGCTACACCTTC	CASSNRDSTYGYTF
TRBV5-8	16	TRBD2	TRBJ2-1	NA	TGTGCCAGCAGCTTGCTGCGGGAGGGTTTCTACAATGAGCAGTTCTTC	CASSLLREGFYNEQFF
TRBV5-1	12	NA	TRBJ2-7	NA	TGCGCCAGCAGTGGACAGACCTACGAGCAGTACTTC	CASSGQTYEQYF
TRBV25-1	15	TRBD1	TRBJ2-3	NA	TGTGCCAGCAGTGAACGCGACAGGGGGACAGATACGCAGTATTTT	CASSERDRGTDTQYF
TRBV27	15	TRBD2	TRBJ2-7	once	TGTGCCAGCAGCTTAGGGACTAGCCCTTACCACGAGCAGTACTTC	CASSLGTSPYHEQYF